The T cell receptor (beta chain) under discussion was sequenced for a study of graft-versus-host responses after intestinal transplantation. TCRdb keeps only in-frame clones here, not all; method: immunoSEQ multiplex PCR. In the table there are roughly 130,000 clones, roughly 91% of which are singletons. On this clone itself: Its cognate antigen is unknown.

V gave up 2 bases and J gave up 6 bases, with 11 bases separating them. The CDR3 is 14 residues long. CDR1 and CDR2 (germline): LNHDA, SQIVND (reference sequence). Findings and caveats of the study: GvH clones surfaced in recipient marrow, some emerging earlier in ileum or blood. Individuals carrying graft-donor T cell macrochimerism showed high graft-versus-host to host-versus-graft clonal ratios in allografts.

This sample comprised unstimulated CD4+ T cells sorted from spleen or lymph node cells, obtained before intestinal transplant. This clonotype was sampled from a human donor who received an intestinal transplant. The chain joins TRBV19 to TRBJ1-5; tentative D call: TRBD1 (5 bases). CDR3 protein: CASSIQGRGQPQHF. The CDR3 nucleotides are TGTGCCAGTAGTATACAGGGAAGGGGTCAGCCCCAGCATTTT.